Listed below are T cell receptor beta chains from one sample, sequenced in a study of PD-1 blockade in classical Hodgkin lymphoma. Clones were read by immunoSEQ multiplex PCR, and TCRdb kept only the in-frame ones, dropping some. The data contain 31,000 or so clones, approximately 85% of them singletons. The sequenced sample was peripheral blood mononuclear cells (PBMCs), obtained before the fourth cycle of nivolumab. These receptors originate from a human donor with classical Hodgkin lymphoma. Each CDR3 is given with its conserved first and last residue. D genes are given only for firm matches. Where a row states a size, it is once, few, many or the class of an expanded clone; other rows omit it.

length: 12
size: few
D: -
V: TRBV14
J: TRBJ2-2
DNA: TGTGCCAGCAGCCACAGGACCGGGGAGCTGTTTTTT
CDR3: CASSHRTGELFF

length: 14
size: once
D: -
V: TRBV5-1
J: TRBJ1-4
DNA: TGCGCCAGCAGCTTGGAAACACCTAATGAAAAACTGTTTTTT
CDR3: CASSLETPNEKLFF

length: 14
size: -
D: -
V: TRBV2
J: TRBJ1-1
DNA: TGTGCCAGCAGTGAGGGACACATGAACACTGAAGCTTTCTTT
CDR3: CASSEGHMNTEAFF

length: 15
size: -
D: -
V: TRBV7-2
J: TRBJ2-4
DNA: TGTGCCAGCAGCTTAGTCCCGGGGCAAAAAAACATTCAGTACTTC
CDR3: CASSLVPGQKNIQYF

length: 14
size: -
D: TRBD2
V: TRBV5-4
J: TRBJ2-1
DNA: TGTGCCAGCAGCTTGGTGGCTAGCGGCCTTGAGCAGTTCTTC
CDR3: CASSLVASGLEQFF

length: 14
size: once
D: -
V: TRBV5-6
J: TRBJ1-4
DNA: TGTGCCAGCAGCGTGAGTGGAACTAATGAAAAACTGTTTTTT
CDR3: CASSVSGTNEKLFF

length: 15
size: -
D: TRBD1
V: TRBV7-2
J: TRBJ2-5
DNA: TGTGCCAGCAGCTTTACAGGGGGCCGAGAAGAGACCCAGTACTTC
CDR3: CASSFTGGREETQYF

length: 16
size: -
D: -
V: TRBV9
J: TRBJ2-2
DNA: TGTGCCAGCAGCGTAGATGGGACAATTGGCACCGGGGAGCTGTTTTTT
CDR3: CASSVDGTIGTGELFF

length: 13
size: -
D: -
V: TRBV30
J: TRBJ1-6
DNA: TGTGCCTTCCGGACAGCAGATAATTCACCCCTCCACTTT
CDR3: CAFRTADNSPLHF

length: 13
size: once
D: -
V: TRBV6-1
J: TRBJ1-1
DNA: TGTGCCAGCGGGCTGGAGGGCTACACTGAAGCTTTCTTT
CDR3: CASGLEGYTEAFF

length: 11
size: -
D: -
V: TRBV2
J: TRBJ1-1
DNA: TGTGCCAGCAGCGTCAGGGTGGAGGCTTTCTTT
CDR3: CASSVRVEAFF

length: 15
size: -
D: -
V: TRBV4-2
J: TRBJ1-2
DNA: TGTGCCAGCAGCCAAGATCTCAGTTTTAACTATGGCTACACCTTC
CDR3: CASSQDLSFNYGYTF

length: 14
size: -
D: TRBD2
V: TRBV5-4
J: TRBJ2-1
DNA: TGTGCCAGCAGAGGGACTAGCAGCGGGAATGAGCAGTTCTTC
CDR3: CASRGTSSGNEQFF

length: 11
size: -
D: -
V: TRBV11-2
J: TRBJ1-1
DNA: TGTGCCAGCAGCCGGAACACTGAAGCTTTCTTT
CDR3: CASSRNTEAFF

length: 17
size: -
D: TRBD1
V: TRBV4-3
J: TRBJ1-4
DNA: TGCGCCAGCAGCCAAGAATTATTCAGGGGGGGTTCGAGAAAACTGTTTTTT
CDR3: CASSQELFRGGSRKLFF

length: 14
size: few
D: TRBD1
V: TRBV5-1
J: TRBJ1-4
DNA: TGCGCCAGCAGCTTGCGACAGGGAGGTGAAAAACTGTTTTTT
CDR3: CASSLRQGGEKLFF

length: 15
size: -
D: -
V: TRBV9
J: TRBJ2-7
DNA: TGTGCCAGCAGCGTAGCCGGCAGTGGCCCCTACGAGCAGTACTTC
CDR3: CASSVAGSGPYEQYF

length: 14
size: once
D: -
V: TRBV2
J: TRBJ2-7
DNA: TGTGCCAGCAGTGAAGGAGACAGGCGGTACGAGCAGTACTTC
CDR3: CASSEGDRRYEQYF

length: 17
size: -
D: -
V: TRBV19
J: TRBJ2-1
DNA: TGTGCCAGTAGTACCCCTACGGAGCTTAGCTCCTACAATGAGCAGTTCTTC
CDR3: CASSTPTELSSYNEQFF

length: 14
size: -
D: TRBD1
V: TRBV29-1
J: TRBJ2-5
DNA: TGCAGCGTTAAGGCGGCAGGGGGAAGAGAGACCCAGTACTTC
CDR3: CSVKAAGGRETQYF

length: 16
size: once
D: -
V: TRBV4-3
J: TRBJ2-1
DNA: TGCGCCAGCCTACCTGATATCGGGAGAGGGGGAGGAGAGCAGTTCTTC
CDR3: CASLPDIGRGGGEQFF

length: 17
size: few
D: -
V: TRBV27
J: TRBJ1-6
DNA: TGTGCCAGCAGTTTATCATATAGACAACGCTATAATTCACCCCTCCACTTT
CDR3: CASSLSYRQRYNSPLHF

length: 11
size: few
D: -
V: TRBV7-9
J: TRBJ1-1
DNA: TGTGCCACGGACACGGGGGGTGAAGCTTTCTTT
CDR3: CATDTGGEAFF

length: 13
size: -
D: -
V: TRBV7-3
J: TRBJ2-1
DNA: TGTGCCAGCAGCTTATCACAGTCAGATGAGCAGTTCTTC
CDR3: CASSLSQSDEQFF

length: 14
size: -
D: -
V: TRBV7-2
J: TRBJ1-2
DNA: TGTGCCAGCAGCCCGTCCTTGGGGGTCTATGGCTACACCTTC
CDR3: CASSPSLGVYGYTF

length: 16
size: -
D: -
V: TRBV18
J: TRBJ1-2
DNA: TGTGCCAGCTCACCAAAAACAGGGCTAGTCAACTATGGCTACACCTTC
CDR3: CASSPKTGLVNYGYTF

length: 13
size: -
D: -
V: TRBV28
J: TRBJ1-5
DNA: TGTGCCAGCAGCACTGGGGGAAATCAGCCCCAGCATTTT
CDR3: CASSTGGNQPQHF

length: 15
size: -
D: TRBD2
V: TRBV9
J: TRBJ2-1
DNA: TGTGCCAGCAGCGTAGACCCTAGCGGTTACAATGAGCAGTTCTTC
CDR3: CASSVDPSGYNEQFF

length: 16
size: few
D: TRBD1
V: TRBV7-2
J: TRBJ1-2
DNA: TGTGCCAGCAGCTTTAACCGGGACAGGGGCGGGCATGGCTACACCTTC
CDR3: CASSFNRDRGGHGYTF

length: 14
size: -
D: -
V: TRBV7-9
J: TRBJ2-2
DNA: TGTGCCAGCAGCCTCCAGGGAGACACCGGGGAGCTGTTTTTT
CDR3: CASSLQGDTGELFF

length: 14
size: -
D: -
V: TRBV7-2
J: TRBJ1-5
DNA: TGTGCCAGCAGCTTAGGGTCTGACCGCAGCCCCCAGCATTTT
CDR3: CASSLGSDRSPQHF

length: 16
size: -
D: TRBD2
V: TRBV7-6
J: TRBJ2-7
DNA: TGTGCCAGCAGCTTAGCCCCTCTAGCGGGAGTAGGCGAGCAGTACTTC
CDR3: CASSLAPLAGVGEQYF

length: 16
size: -
D: -
V: TRBV7-6
J: TRBJ2-1
DNA: TGTGCCAGCAGCTCGTTGTGGGGGGAGGACCACAATGAGCAGTTCTTC
CDR3: CASSSLWGEDHNEQFF

length: 16
size: -
D: TRBD2
V: TRBV29-1
J: TRBJ2-5
DNA: TGCAGCGTCCGGGGCCTAGGCGGGAGTGTTACGGAGACCCAGTACTTC
CDR3: CSVRGLGGSVTETQYF

length: 12
size: -
D: -
V: TRBV28
J: TRBJ1-2
DNA: TGTGCCAGCAGTAGAGGTAGATTGGGCTACACCTTC
CDR3: CASSRGRLGYTF

length: 13
size: few
D: TRBD1
V: TRBV25-1
J: TRBJ1-1
DNA: TGTGCCAGCAGTGAGACAGGGGGCACTGAAGCTTTCTTT
CDR3: CASSETGGTEAFF

length: 16
size: -
D: -
V: TRBV4-3
J: TRBJ1-2
DNA: TGCGCCAGCAGCCAAGATCTACCGGGGAAAGGGGATGGCTACACCTTC
CDR3: CASSQDLPGKGDGYTF

length: 15
size: -
D: -
V: TRBV6-5
J: TRBJ1-1
DNA: TGTGCCAGCACCGGGACCGGGAGTGTTCACGGGGAAGCTTTCTTT
CDR3: CASTGTGSVHGEAFF

length: 13
size: -
D: -
V: TRBV19
J: TRBJ2-7
DNA: TGTGCCAGCCGGGACGAGCCCCTCGGCGAGCAGTACTTC
CDR3: CASRDEPLGEQYF

length: 13
size: few
D: -
V: TRBV15
J: TRBJ1-2
DNA: TGTGCCACCAAGGACAGTAGGAACTATGGCTACACCTTC
CDR3: CATKDSRNYGYTF

length: 16
size: -
D: TRBD1
V: TRBV27
J: TRBJ2-1
DNA: TGTGCCAGCACCCTGTCGACAGGGTGGCCCTACAATGAGCAGTTCTTC
CDR3: CASTLSTGWPYNEQFF